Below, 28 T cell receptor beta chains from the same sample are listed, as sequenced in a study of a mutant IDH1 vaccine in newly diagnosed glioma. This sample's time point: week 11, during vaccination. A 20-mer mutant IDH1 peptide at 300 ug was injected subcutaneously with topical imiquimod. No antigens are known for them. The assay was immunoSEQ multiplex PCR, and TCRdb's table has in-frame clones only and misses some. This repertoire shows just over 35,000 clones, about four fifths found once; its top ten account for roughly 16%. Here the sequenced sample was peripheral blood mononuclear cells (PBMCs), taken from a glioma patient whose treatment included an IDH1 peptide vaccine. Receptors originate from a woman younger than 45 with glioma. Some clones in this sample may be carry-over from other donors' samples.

CDR3: CASSWGSEANYGYTF. The CDR3 nucleotides read TGCGCCAGCAGCTGGGGCTCGGAGGCAAACTATGGCTACACCTTC. The V call is TRBV5-1, the J call TRBJ1-2; TRBD1 might be the D (5 bases). Per the germline V gene, CDR1 is SGHRS and CDR2 is YFSETQ. This CDR3 contains 15 residues. Trimming pared 3 bases from V and 2 bases from J, leaving 14 bases between.

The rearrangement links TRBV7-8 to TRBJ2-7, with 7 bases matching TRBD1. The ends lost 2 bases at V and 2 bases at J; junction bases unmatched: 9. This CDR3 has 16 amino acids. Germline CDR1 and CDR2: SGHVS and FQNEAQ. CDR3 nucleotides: TGTGCCAGCAGCTTACCCGGTGGGGACAGCGCCTACGAGCAGTACTTC. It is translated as CASSLPGGDSAYEQYF.

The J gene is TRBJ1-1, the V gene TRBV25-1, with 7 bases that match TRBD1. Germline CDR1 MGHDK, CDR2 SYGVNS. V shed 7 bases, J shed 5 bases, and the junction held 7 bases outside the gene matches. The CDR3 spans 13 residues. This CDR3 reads CASTSRQGTEAFF. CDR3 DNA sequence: TGTGCCAGCACTTCGAGACAGGGAACTGAAGCTTTCTTT. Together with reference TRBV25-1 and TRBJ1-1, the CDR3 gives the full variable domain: EADIYQTPRYLVIGTGKKITLECSQTMGHDKMYWYQQDPGMELHLIHYSYGVNSTEKGDLSSESTVSRIRTEHFPLTLESARPSHTSQYLCASTSRQGTEAFFGQGTRLTVV.

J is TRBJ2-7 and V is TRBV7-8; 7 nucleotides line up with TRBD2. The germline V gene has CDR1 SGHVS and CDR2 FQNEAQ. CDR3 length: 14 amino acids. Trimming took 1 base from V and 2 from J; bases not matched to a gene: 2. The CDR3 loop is CASSLVGGTYEQYF. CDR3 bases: TGTGCCAGCAGCTTAGTGGGGGGGACCTACGAGCAGTACTTC.

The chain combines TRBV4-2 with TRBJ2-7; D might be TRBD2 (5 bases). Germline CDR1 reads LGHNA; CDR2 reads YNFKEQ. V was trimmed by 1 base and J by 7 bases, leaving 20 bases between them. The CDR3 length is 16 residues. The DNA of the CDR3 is TGTGCCAGCAGCCAAGGGGTGGACTCGCCATTGAGGGAGCAGTACTTC. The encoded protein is CASSQGVDSPLREQYF.

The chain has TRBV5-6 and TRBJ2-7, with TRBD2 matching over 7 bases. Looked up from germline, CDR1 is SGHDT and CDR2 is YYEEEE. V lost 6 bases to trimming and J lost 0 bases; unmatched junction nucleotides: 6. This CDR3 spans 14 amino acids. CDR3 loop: CASTRAGRSYEQYF. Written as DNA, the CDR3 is TGTGCCAGCACCCGAGCGGGACGCTCCTACGAGCAGTACTTC.

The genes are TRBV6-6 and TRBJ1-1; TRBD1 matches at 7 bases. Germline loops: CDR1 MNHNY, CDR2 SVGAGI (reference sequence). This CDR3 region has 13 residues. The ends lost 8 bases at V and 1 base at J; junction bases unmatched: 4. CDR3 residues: CASYEGANTEAFF. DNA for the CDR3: TGTGCCAGCTATGAGGGGGCGAACACTGAAGCTTTCTTT.

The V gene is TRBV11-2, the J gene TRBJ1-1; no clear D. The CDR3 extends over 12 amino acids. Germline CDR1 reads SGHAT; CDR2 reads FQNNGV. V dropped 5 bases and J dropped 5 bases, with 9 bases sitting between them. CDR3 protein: CASSPYGTEAFF. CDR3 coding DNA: TGTGCCAGCAGCCCCTATGGGACTGAAGCTTTCTTT.

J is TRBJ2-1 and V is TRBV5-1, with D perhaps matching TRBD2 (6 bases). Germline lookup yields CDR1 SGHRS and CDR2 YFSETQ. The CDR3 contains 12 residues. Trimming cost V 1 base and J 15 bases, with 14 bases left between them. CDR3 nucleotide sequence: TGCGCCAGCAGCTTGTGGGAGGAGGAGTGGTTCTTC. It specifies CASSLWEEEWFF.

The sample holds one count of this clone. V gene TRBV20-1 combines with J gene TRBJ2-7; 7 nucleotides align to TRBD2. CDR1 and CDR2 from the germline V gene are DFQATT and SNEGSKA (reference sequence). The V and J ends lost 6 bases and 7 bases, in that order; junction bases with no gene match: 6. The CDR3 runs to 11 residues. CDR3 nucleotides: TGCAGTGCCTGGGGAGGGGAAGAGCAGTACTTC. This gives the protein CSAWGGEEQYF.

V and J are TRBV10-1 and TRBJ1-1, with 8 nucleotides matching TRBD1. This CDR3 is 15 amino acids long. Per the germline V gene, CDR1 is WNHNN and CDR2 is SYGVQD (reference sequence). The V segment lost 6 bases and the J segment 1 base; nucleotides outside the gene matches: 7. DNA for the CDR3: TGCGCCAGCAGCCCCTCGACAGGGGCGAACACTGAAGCTTTCTTT. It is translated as CASSPSTGANTEAFF.

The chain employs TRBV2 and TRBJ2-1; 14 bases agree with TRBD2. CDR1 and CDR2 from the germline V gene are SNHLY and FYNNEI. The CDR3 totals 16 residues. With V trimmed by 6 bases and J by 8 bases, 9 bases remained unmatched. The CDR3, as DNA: TGTGCCAGCAGGGATACCGGGACTAGCGGGAGCGATGAGCAGTTCTTC. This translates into CASRDTGTSGSDEQFF.

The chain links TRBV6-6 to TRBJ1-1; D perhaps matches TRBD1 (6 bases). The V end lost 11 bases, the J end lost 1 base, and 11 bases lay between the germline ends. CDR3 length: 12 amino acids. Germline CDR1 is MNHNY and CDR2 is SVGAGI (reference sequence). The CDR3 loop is CASGGRNTEAFF. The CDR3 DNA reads TGTGCCTCCGGGGGGCGGAACACTGAAGCTTTCTTT.

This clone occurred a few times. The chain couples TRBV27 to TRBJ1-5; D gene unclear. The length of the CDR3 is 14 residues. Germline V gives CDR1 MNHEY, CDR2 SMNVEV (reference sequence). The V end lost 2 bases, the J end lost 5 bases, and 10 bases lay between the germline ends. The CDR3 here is CASSLRRLHQPQHF. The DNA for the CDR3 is TGTGCCAGCAGTTTAAGGAGACTTCATCAGCCCCAGCATTTT.

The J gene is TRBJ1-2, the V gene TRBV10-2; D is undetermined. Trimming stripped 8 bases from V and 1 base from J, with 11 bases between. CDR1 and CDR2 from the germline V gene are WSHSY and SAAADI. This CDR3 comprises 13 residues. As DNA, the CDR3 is TGCGCCAGCTGGGAAAACAATAACTATGGCTACACCTTC. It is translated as CASWENNNYGYTF.

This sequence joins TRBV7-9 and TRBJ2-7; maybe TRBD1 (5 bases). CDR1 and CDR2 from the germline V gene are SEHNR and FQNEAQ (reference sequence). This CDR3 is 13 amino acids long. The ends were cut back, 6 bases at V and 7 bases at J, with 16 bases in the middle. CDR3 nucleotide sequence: TGTGCCAGCAGTTATAGACAGTATCAAGAGCAGTACTTC. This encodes CASSYRQYQEQYF.

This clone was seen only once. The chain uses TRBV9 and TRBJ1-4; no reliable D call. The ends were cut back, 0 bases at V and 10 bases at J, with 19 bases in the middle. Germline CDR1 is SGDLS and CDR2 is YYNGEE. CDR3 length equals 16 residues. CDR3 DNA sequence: TGTGCCAGCAGCGTAGGAGCATCCGGCGGAGAAAGAAAACTGTTTTTT. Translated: CASSVGASGGERKLFF.

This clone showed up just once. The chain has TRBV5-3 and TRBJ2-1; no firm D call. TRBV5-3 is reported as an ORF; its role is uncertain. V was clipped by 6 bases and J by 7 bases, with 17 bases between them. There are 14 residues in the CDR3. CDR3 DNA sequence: TGTGCCAGAACCCCGACCGGAGTAAGGAATGAGCAGTTCTTC. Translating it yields CARTPTGVRNEQFF.

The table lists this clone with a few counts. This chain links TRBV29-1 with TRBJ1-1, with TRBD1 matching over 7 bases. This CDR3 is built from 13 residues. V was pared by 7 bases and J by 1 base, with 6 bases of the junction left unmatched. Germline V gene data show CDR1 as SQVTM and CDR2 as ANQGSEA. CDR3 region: CSASTGSNTEAFF. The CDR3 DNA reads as TGCAGCGCCTCGACAGGGTCGAACACTGAAGCTTTCTTT.

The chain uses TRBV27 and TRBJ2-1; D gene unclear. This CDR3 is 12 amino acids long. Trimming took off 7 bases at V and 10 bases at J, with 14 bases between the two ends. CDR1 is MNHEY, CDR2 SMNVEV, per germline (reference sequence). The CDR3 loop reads CASTGASREQFF. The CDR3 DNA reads TGTGCCAGCACAGGAGCCTCTCGGGAGCAGTTCTTC.

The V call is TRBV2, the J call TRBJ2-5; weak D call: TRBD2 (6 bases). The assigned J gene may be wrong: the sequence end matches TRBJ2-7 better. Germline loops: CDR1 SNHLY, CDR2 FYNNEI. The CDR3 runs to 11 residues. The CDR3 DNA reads TGTGCCAGCAGTGAGGGGGGCGAGCAGTACTTC. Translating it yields CASSEGGEQYF.

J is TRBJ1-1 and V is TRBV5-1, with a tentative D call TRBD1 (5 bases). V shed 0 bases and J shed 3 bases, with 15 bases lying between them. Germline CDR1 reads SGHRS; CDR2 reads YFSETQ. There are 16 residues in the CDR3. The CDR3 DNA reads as TGCGCCAGCAGCTTGGCGTATGGGGCCGGGGACACTGAAGCTTTCTTT. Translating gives CASSLAYGAGDTEAFF.

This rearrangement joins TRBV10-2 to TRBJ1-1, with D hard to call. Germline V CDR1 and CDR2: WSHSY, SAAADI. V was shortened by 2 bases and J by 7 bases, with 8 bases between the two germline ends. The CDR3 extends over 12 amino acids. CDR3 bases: TGCGCCAGCAGTGAGGACGGACGTGAAGCTTTCTTT. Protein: CASSEDGREAFF.

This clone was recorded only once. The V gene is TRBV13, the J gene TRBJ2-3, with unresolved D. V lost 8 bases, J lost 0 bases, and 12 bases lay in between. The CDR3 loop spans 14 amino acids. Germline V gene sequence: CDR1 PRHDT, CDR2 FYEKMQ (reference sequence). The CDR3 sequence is CASPLQPSTDTQYF. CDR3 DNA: TGTGCCAGCCCCTTACAACCTAGCACAGATACGCAGTATTTT. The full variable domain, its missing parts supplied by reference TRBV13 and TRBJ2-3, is AAGVIQSPRHLIKEKRETATLKCYPIPRHDTVYWYQQGPGQDPQFLISFYEKMQSDKGSIPDRFSAQQFSDYHSELNMSSLELGDSALYFCASPLQPSTDTQYFGPGTRLTVL.

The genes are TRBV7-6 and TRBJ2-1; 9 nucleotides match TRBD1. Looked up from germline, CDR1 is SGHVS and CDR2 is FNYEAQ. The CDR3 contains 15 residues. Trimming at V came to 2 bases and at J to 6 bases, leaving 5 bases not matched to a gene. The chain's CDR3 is CASSLTNRGPNEQFF. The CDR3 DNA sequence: TGTGCCAGCAGCTTAACCAACAGGGGGCCCAATGAGCAGTTCTTC.

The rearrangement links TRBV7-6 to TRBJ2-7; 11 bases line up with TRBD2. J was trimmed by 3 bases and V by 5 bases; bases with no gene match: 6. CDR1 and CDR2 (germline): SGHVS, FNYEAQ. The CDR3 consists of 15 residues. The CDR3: CASSQGTSGNYEQYF. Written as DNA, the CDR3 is TGTGCCAGCAGCCAAGGGACTAGCGGAAACTACGAGCAGTACTTC.

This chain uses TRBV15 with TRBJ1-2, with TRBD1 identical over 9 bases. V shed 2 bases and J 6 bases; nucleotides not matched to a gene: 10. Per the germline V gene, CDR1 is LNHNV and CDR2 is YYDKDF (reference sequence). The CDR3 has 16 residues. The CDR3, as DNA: TGTGCCACCAGCAGACATCAAACACAGGGGGCCGATGGCTACACCTTC. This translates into CATSRHQTQGADGYTF. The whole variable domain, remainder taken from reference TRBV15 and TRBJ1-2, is DAMVIQNPRYQVTQFGKPVTLSCSQTLNHNVMYWYQQKSSQAPKLLFHYYDKDFNNEADTPDNFQSRRPNTSFCFLDIRSPGLGDTAMYLCATSRHQTQGADGYTFGSGTRLTVV.

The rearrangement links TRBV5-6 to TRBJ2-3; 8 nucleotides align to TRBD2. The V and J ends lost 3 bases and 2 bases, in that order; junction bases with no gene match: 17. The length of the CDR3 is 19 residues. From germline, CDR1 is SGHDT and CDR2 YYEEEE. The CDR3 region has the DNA TGTGCCAGCAGCTCCGGGACTAGTAGTCGGGGGGTTACCACAGATACGCAGTATTTT. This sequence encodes CASSSGTSSRGVTTDTQYF.